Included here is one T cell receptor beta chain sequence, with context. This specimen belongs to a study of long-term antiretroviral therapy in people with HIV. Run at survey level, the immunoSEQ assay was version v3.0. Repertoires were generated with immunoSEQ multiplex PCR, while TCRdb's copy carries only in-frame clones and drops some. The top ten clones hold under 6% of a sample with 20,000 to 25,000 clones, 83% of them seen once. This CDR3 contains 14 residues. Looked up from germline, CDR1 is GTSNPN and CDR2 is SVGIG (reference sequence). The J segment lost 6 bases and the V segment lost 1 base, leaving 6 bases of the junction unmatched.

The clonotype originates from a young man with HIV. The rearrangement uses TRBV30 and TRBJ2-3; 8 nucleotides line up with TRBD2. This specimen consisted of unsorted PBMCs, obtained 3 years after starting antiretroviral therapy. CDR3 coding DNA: TGTGCCTGGAGTGCCCGGGGGGGATCTGATACGCAGTATTTT. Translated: CAWSARGGSDTQYF.